One sample yielded the 20 T cell receptor beta chains listed below, sequenced in a study of cytomegalovirus exposure and HLA in healthy donors. Profiled with immunoSEQ multiplex PCR; TCRdb holds only in-frame clones, not every one. Seen here are approximately 120,000 clones, around 96% observed once, and the top ten hold 1.5% to 2%. Sequencing was performed on PBMCs. The source is a young man in good health and CMV-seronegative.

J is TRBJ1-1 and V is TRBV29-1; 8 bases match TRBD1. The CDR3 loop spans 14 amino acids. The germline CDR1 and CDR2 sequences are SQVTM and ANQGSEA. The J segment lost 4 bases and the V segment lost 2 bases, leaving 6 bases of the junction unmatched. The CDR3 nucleotides read TGCAGCGTTGAACGGACAGGGCCTTTCACTGAAGCTTTCTTT. This gives the protein CSVERTGPFTEAFF.

The chain carries TRBV6-5 and TRBJ1-1; 12 bases align to TRBD1. The ends lost 4 bases at V and 6 bases at J; junction bases unmatched: 9. CDR1 is MNHEY, CDR2 SVGAGI, per germline. The CDR3 is made up of 16 amino acids. The CDR3 DNA sequence: TGTGCCAGCAGTTGGGGACAGGGGGCTCGAACGGCTGAAGCTTTCTTT. Encoded protein: CASSWGQGARTAEAFF.

The chain carries TRBV28 and TRBJ1-1, with 7 bases identical to TRBD1. Trimming took 5 bases from V and 2 from J; bases not matched to a gene: 11. CDR1 is MDHEN and CDR2 is SYDVKM in the germline V gene. The CDR3 extends over 16 amino acids. DNA of the CDR3: TGTGCCAGCAGTCTCCGACCGACAGGGCTAAACACTGAAGCTTTCTTT. Protein: CASSLRPTGLNTEAFF.

This chain uses TRBV4-3 with TRBJ1-1; D uncertain. V was shortened by 3 bases and J by 8 bases, with 7 bases between the two germline ends. CDR1 LGHNA and CDR2 YSLEER come from the germline V gene. The CDR3 is made up of 11 amino acids. CDR3 sequence: CASSHGEEAFF. The CDR3 nucleotides are TGCGCCAGCAGCCATGGAGAGGAAGCTTTCTTT.

The chain uses TRBV4-2 and TRBJ2-3; weak D call: TRBD1 (6 bases). CDR3 size: 15 residues. CDR1 and CDR2 from the germline V gene are LGHNA and YNFKEQ. The ends were cut back, 3 bases at V and 3 bases at J, with 13 bases in the middle. Here the CDR3 reads CASSQGLGATDTQYF. The DNA of the CDR3 is TGTGCCAGCAGCCAGGGGCTGGGGGCGACAGATACGCAGTATTTT.

The chain is built from TRBV6-5 and TRBJ1-2; D might be TRBD1 (5 bases). With 2 bases removed from V and 4 bases from J, the gap between germline ends came to 14 bases. Germline values: CDR1 MNHEY, CDR2 SVGAGI. The CDR3 consists of 15 residues. In DNA, the CDR3 is TGTGCCAGCAGTTACAGGGGCAGCACACCCTATGGCTACACCTTC. This translates into CASSYRGSTPYGYTF.

The chain couples TRBV28 to TRBJ2-7; D is possibly TRBD2 (7 bases). The CDR3 is made up of 12 amino acids. The germline gives CDR1 MDHEN, CDR2 SYDVKM. Trimming took off 6 bases at V and 7 bases at J, with 13 bases between the two ends. Here the CDR3 DNA reads TGTGCCAGCAGCATCAAGGGGGGGGAGCAGTACTTC. Amino acids: CASSIKGGEQYF.

This clone was recorded once. The rearrangement uses TRBV7-9 and TRBJ2-7; D gene ambiguous. The V and J ends lost 5 bases and 2 bases respectively, with 4 bases between them. Germline CDR1 and CDR2: SEHNR and FQNEAQ (reference sequence). This CDR3 is 11 amino acids long. CDR3 coding DNA: TGTGCCAGCAGCGTTACCTACGAGCAGTACTTC. Translation gives CASSVTYEQYF.

The gene calls are TRBV2 and TRBJ2-1; 10 bases are shared with TRBD1. Trimming took 7 bases from V and 7 from J; bases not matched to a gene: 10. This CDR3 comprises 15 residues. Germline CDR1 reads SNHLY; CDR2 reads FYNNEI. CDR3 amino acids: CASKPDRGIGNEQFF. Written as DNA, the CDR3 is TGTGCCAGCAAACCGGACAGGGGGATTGGGAATGAGCAGTTCTTC. The whole variable domain, remainder taken from reference TRBV2 and TRBJ2-1, is EPEVTQTPSHQVTQMGQEVILRCVPISNHLYFYWYRQILGQKVEFLVSFYNNEISEKSEIFDDQFSVERPDGSNFTLKIRSTKLEDSAMYFCASKPDRGIGNEQFFGPGTRLTVL.

V gene TRBV5-1 combines with J gene TRBJ1-5; 7 bases are a match to TRBD1. This CDR3 is 18 amino acids long. Trimming took 1 base from V and 7 from J; bases not matched to a gene: 17. Germline V gene data show CDR1 as SGHRS and CDR2 as YFSETQ. In DNA, the CDR3 is TGCGCCAGCAGCTTGTGGCCCTCTGGACAGGCGGGGAAACAGCCCCAGCATTTT. It translates to CASSLWPSGQAGKQPQHF.

This sequence joins TRBV28 and TRBJ1-2; D is ambiguous. There are 14 residues in the CDR3. Germline V lookup: CDR1 MDHEN, CDR2 SYDVKM. V was clipped by 6 bases and J by 7 bases, with 18 bases between them. CDR3 sequence: CASSLSGGNPGYTF. Here the CDR3 DNA reads TGTGCCAGCAGCCTATCGGGAGGGAATCCTGGCTACACCTTC.

This chain joins TRBV6-1 and TRBJ2-7; 8 bases match TRBD1. There are 15 residues in the CDR3. Germline lookup yields CDR1 MNHNS and CDR2 SASEGT. The V segment lost 5 bases and the J segment 5 bases; nucleotides outside the gene matches: 11. CDR3 region: CASSTPRAGGDEQYF. The CDR3 DNA follows: TGTGCCAGCAGTACCCCCAGGGCAGGGGGCGACGAGCAGTACTTC.

The rearrangement links TRBV9 to TRBJ1-3, with D tentatively TRBD1 (6 bases). V was clipped by 4 bases and J by 0 bases, with 14 bases between them. CDR3 size: 16 residues. Germline-derived CDR1 and CDR2 are SGDLS and YYNGEE. The CDR3 region is CASSPRDTSSGNTIYF. In nucleotides, the CDR3 is TGTGCCAGCAGCCCCCGGGACACCAGCTCTGGAAACACCATATATTTT.

The chain combines TRBV18 with TRBJ1-2; 7 bases agree with TRBD1. J lost 0 bases, V lost 4 bases, and 8 bases had no gene match. The CDR3 has 16 amino acids. CDR1 and CDR2 from the germline V gene are KGHSH and LQKENI. CDR3 protein: CASSRTGTDPNYGYTF. The CDR3 DNA is TGTGCCAGCTCACGAACTGGGACAGATCCTAACTATGGCTACACCTTC.

The rearrangement joins TRBV5-1 to TRBJ2-7; D is possibly TRBD2 (6 bases). The CDR3 consists of 13 residues. V shed 2 bases and J shed 0 bases, with 6 bases lying between them. From germline, CDR1 is SGHRS and CDR2 YFSETQ. The CDR3, as DNA: TGCGCCAGCAGCTTCGGGGGCTCCTACGAGCAGTACTTC. This sequence encodes CASSFGGSYEQYF.

This chain connects TRBV6-5 to TRBJ1-1; TRBD1 is a possible D gene (6 bases). The CDR3 sequence is 13 residues long. V was clipped by 2 bases and J by 8 bases, with 12 bases between them. CDR1 and CDR2 from the germline V gene are MNHEY and SVGAGI. The CDR3 DNA is TGTGCCAGCAGTTACAACCGCCAGGGGGAAGCTTTCTTT. Its protein product is CASSYNRQGEAFF.

The CDR3 sequence: CASSLGLTTGELFF. The CDR3, as DNA: TGTGCCAGCAGTTTAGGTCTAACCACCGGGGAGCTGTTTTTT. This rearrangement joins TRBV27 to TRBJ2-2, with no clear D. Germline values: CDR1 MNHEY, CDR2 SMNVEV (reference sequence). V lost 2 bases and J lost 4, with 8 bases in between. The CDR3 has 14 amino acids.

The chain joins TRBV15 to TRBJ2-3; D is unresolved. V dropped 1 base and J dropped 3 bases, with 11 bases sitting between them. CDR1 and CDR2 from the germline V gene are LNHNV and YYDKDF (reference sequence). The CDR3 contains 15 residues. The CDR3 region is CATSRGPHETDTQYF. DNA for the CDR3: TGTGCCACCAGCAGAGGTCCCCACGAGACAGATACGCAGTATTTT.

The rearrangement links TRBV5-6 to TRBJ2-5; no clear D gene. V lost 0 bases and J 6 bases, leaving 6 bases between the germline ends. The CDR3 consists of 12 residues. Germline CDR1 is SGHDT and CDR2 is YYEEEE. DNA for the CDR3: TGTGCCAGCAGCTTGGTATCCCAGACCCAGTACTTC. Translated: CASSLVSQTQYF. The full variable domain, with the rest looked up from reference TRBV5-6 and TRBJ2-5, is DAGVTQSPTHLIKTRGQQVTLRCSPKSGHDTVSWYQQALGQGPQFIFQYYEEEERQRGNFPDRFSGHQFPNYSSELNVNALLLGDSALYLCASSLVSQTQYFGPGTRLLVL.

The gene calls are TRBV28 and TRBJ1-3, with a tentative D call TRBD1 (6 bases). The CDR3 consists of 16 residues. V lost 2 bases, J lost 1 base, and 12 bases lay in between. Germline-derived CDR1 and CDR2 are MDHEN and SYDVKM. The DNA for the CDR3 is TGTGCCAGCAGTTTAATGGGGGCAGTATCTGGAAACACCATATATTTT. Amino acid sequence: CASSLMGAVSGNTIYF.